A single sample gave rise to the 7 T cell receptor beta chains below, sequenced in a study of T cells in localized non-small cell lung cancer. Here immunoSEQ multiplex PCR was the method, and the copy in TCRdb shows in-frame clones only, minus some. Of about 3,700 clones in the sample, about 30% were seen once. Sequenced material: normal lung tissue next to the tumor, taken before any cancer treatment. The receptors were gathered from a woman aged 35-75 years with stage I lung adenocarcinoma.

The sample holds a few counts of this clone. The chain joins TRBV7-5 to TRBJ2-3. TRBV7-5 is recorded as a pseudogene. The CDR3 loop spans 14 amino acids. The CDR3 protein is CASSLLGSTDTQYF. Written as DNA, the CDR3 is TGTGCCAGCAGCTTATTAGGCAGCACAGATACGCAGTATTTT.

The gene calls are TRBV14 and TRBJ1-4; TRBD1 is a possible D gene (5 bases). With 1 base removed from V and 8 bases from J, the gap between germline ends came to 14 bases. CDR3 length: 15 amino acids. CDR1 SGHDN and CDR2 FVKESK come from the germline V gene. The CDR3 loop is CASSQGRGEREKLFF. The CDR3 coding sequence is TGTGCCAGCAGCCAAGGACGAGGGGAGCGGGAAAAACTGTTTTTT.

In this sample, this clone turned up a few times. V usage is TRBV14 and J usage is TRBJ2-4; D call uncertain. The CDR3 is made up of 13 amino acids. Germline V CDR1 and CDR2: SGHDN, FVKESK. The V end lost 6 bases, the J end lost 4 bases, and 10 bases lay between the germline ends. The CDR3 loop reads CASSTVGKNIQYF. The DNA of the CDR3 is TGTGCCAGCAGTACAGTGGGGAAAAACATTCAGTACTTC. The full variable domain, its missing parts supplied by reference TRBV14 and TRBJ2-4, is EAGVTQFPSHSVIEKGQTVTLRCDPISGHDNLYWYRRVMGKEIKFLLHFVKESKQDESGMPNNRFLAERTGGTYSTLKVQPAELEDSGVYFCASSTVGKNIQYFGAGTRLSVL.

This clone was detected only a few times. The chain combines TRBV30 with TRBJ2-2, with unresolved D. The germline gives CDR1 GTSNPN, CDR2 SVGIG (reference sequence). V lost 2 bases to trimming and J lost 6 bases, with 13 bases between them. The CDR3 spans 14 residues. The CDR3, as DNA: TGTGCCTGGAGTTATGTCGGGTCCGCCGGGGAGCTGTTTTTT. It specifies CAWSYVGSAGELFF.

The table lists this clone with a few counts. The V gene is TRBV11-3, the J gene TRBJ2-6, with D possibly being TRBD2 (5 bases). The V and J ends lost 6 bases and 4 bases respectively, with 16 bases between them. CDR3 length: 16 amino acids. In germline, CDR1 is SGHNT, CDR2 YENEEA. This CDR3 is CASSPTVGIGANVLTF. The CDR3 bases are TGTGCCAGCAGTCCTACGGTCGGGATCGGGGCCAACGTCCTGACTTTC. The whole variable domain, remainder taken from reference TRBV11-3 and TRBJ2-6, is EAGVVQSPRYKIIEKKQPVAFWCNPISGHNTLYWYLQNLGQGPELLIRYENEEAVDDSQLPKDRFSAERLKGVDSTLKIQPAELGDSAVYLCASSPTVGIGANVLTFGAGSRLTVL.

This clone was recorded a few times. This chain connects TRBV28 to TRBJ1-5, with D hard to call. V lost 5 bases and J 7 bases, leaving 9 bases between the germline ends. Germline V gene lookup returns CDR1 MDHEN and CDR2 SYDVKM. This CDR3 spans 12 amino acids. CDR3 region: CASSPPRQPQHF. The CDR3 DNA sequence: TGTGCCAGCAGTCCACCTCGGCAGCCCCAGCATTTT.

This chain links TRBV29-1 with TRBJ1-1, with D unclear. The germline V gene encodes CDR1 SQVTM and CDR2 ANQGSEA. The V end lost 3 bases, the J end lost 1 base, and 9 bases lay between the germline ends. The CDR3 runs 13 residues. CDR3 amino acids: CSVDLVQNTEAFF. CDR3 nucleotide sequence: TGCAGCGTTGATCTGGTACAGAACACTGAAGCTTTCTTT.